Presented here are 23 T cell receptor beta chains from one specimen sequenced in a study of response to subunit inactivated influenza vaccine. MiXCR was run by TCRdb on the RT-PCR reads, yielding one entry per CDR3 protein. The sample holds 800,000 or so distinct CDR3 sequences, approximately 21% seen once. Sequencing used PBMCs from blood, obtained roughly 5 days after vaccination. The receptors stem from a man over 45 who received an inactivated influenza vaccine.

This clonotype occurred many times. The rearrangement joins TRBV18 to TRBJ2-2; D gene ambiguous. Germline CDR1 KGHSH, CDR2 LQKENI. The CDR3 runs to 13 residues. Trimming pared 3 bases from V and 7 bases from J, leaving 9 bases between. The CDR3 here is CASSPRRSGELFF. In DNA form, the CDR3 reads TGTGCCAGCTCACCCAGAAGAAGCGGGGAGCTGTTTTTT.

This clonotype was recorded a few times. The gene calls are TRBV6-5 and TRBJ2-5; D is uncertain. This CDR3 region has 16 residues. Trimming left V 0 bases short and J 0 bases short, with 11 bases between. Germline CDR1 is MNHEY and CDR2 is SVGAGI. The CDR3 here is CASSYSVVQDQETQYF. In DNA form, the CDR3 reads TGTGCCAGCAGTTACTCAGTGGTCCAGGACCAAGAGACCCAGTACTTC.

The count of this clonotype is one. The chain links TRBV19 to TRBJ2-2, with D unresolved. CDR1 and CDR2 (germline): LNHDA, SQIVND (reference sequence). V lost 6 bases to trimming and J lost 2 bases, with 16 bases between them. The CDR3 has 16 amino acids. The CDR3 spells CASRPPGRTNTGELFF. For the CDR3, the DNA is TGTGCCAGTAGACCGCCCGGACGGACCAACACCGGGGAGCTGTTTTTT.

This clonotype was found a few times. The CDR3 is CASSATSGSVHEQFF. Here the CDR3 DNA reads TGTGCCAGCAGCGCGACTAGCGGGAGTGTCCATGAGCAGTTCTTC. J is TRBJ2-1 and V is TRBV7-3, with TRBD2 identical over 12 bases. CDR3 length: 15 amino acids. After removal of 5 bases from V and 8 bases from J, the junction contained 7 bases not matched to a gene. Per germline, CDR1 SGHTA and CDR2 FQGTGA. Complete variable domain (other parts from reference TRBV7-3 and TRBJ2-1): GAGVSQTPSNKVTEKGKYVELRCDPISGHTALYWYRQSLGQGPEFLIYFQGTGAADDSGLPNDRFFAVRPEGSVSTLKIQRTERGDSAVYLCASSATSGSVHEQFFGPGTRLTVL.

The chain uses TRBV2 and TRBJ2-6; possibly TRBD2 for D (6 bases). Trimming removed 11 bases from V and 0 bases from J, with 26 bases in between. The V gene's germline CDR1 is SNHLY and CDR2 FYNNEI. CDR3 length: 19 amino acids. The CDR3 spells CAFSLAAGLIRSGANVLTF. The CDR3 bases are TGTGCCTTCAGTTTGGCTGCGGGGCTCATCCGCTCTGGGGCCAACGTCCTGACTTTC.

This clonotype was seen a handful of times. The chain uses TRBV29-1 and TRBJ2-1; tentatively, D is TRBD1 or TRBD2 (6 bases each). CDR1 SQVTM and CDR2 ANQGSEA come from the germline V gene. The CDR3 consists of 14 residues. Trimming stripped 5 bases from V and 6 bases from J, with 17 bases between. The CDR3 DNA is TGCAGCGTTTCACAGGGAGGTTCGGGCAATGAGCAGTTCTTC. Its translation: CSVSQGGSGNEQFF.

This clonotype appeared many times. The chain recombines TRBV6-1 with TRBJ2-1, with 8 bases matching TRBD2. This CDR3 is built from 14 residues. The junction had 9 bases not matched to a gene; V was cut back by 6 bases and J by 8 bases. Looked up from germline, CDR1 is MNHNS and CDR2 is SASEGT. CDR3 DNA: TGTGCCAGCAGGAGCGGGGGCATGTCTGATGAGCAGTTCTTC. Its translation is CASRSGGMSDEQFF.

As concerns this clonotype: One junction end disagrees with the germline gene, perhaps due to a read error. The chain is built from TRBV5-1 and TRBJ2-2; D may be TRBD1 (5 bases). CDR1 and CDR2 from the germline V gene are SGHRS and YFSETQ. The CDR3 sequence is 14 residues long. The CDR3 region is CDSRALSSGGELFF. The CDR3 DNA follows: TGCGACAGCAGGGCCCTTAGTTCCGGCGGGGAGCTGTTTTTT.

The genes are TRBV7-2 and TRBJ2-7; no definite D call. The CDR3 runs 14 residues. Germline V gives CDR1 SGHTA, CDR2 FQGNSA. With 7 bases removed from V and 7 bases from J, the gap between germline ends came to 20 bases. The CDR3 sequence: CASTPLSVGGEQYF. CDR3 coding DNA: TGTGCCAGCACCCCACTGAGCGTGGGTGGTGAGCAGTACTTC.

This clonotype was detected many times. The chain recombines TRBV4-3 with TRBJ2-3; TRBD2 matches 13 bases. After removal of 0 bases from V and 0 bases from J, the junction contained 9 bases not matched to a gene. The CDR3 contains 20 residues. The V gene's germline CDR1 is LGHNA and CDR2 YSLEER. CDR3 region: CASSQDLATSGRTSTDTQYF. CDR3 nucleotide sequence: TGCGCCAGCAGCCAAGATTTAGCGACTAGCGGGAGGACTAGCACAGATACGCAGTATTTT.

V usage is TRBV11-2 and J usage is TRBJ2-5, with a possible D match to TRBD2 (6 bases). The germline V and J ends were trimmed by 3 bases and 2 bases, with 19 bases remaining between them. Germline loops: CDR1 SGHAT, CDR2 FQNNGV. The CDR3 loop spans 17 amino acids. CDR3 amino acids: CASSFRDFAGRQETQYF. CDR3 DNA sequence: TGTGCCAGCAGCTTCCGGGACTTCGCAGGTCGTCAAGAGACCCAGTACTTC.

There are many counts of this clonotype. This sequence joins TRBV7-2 and TRBJ2-3; the match to TRBD1 covers 9 bases. Germline values: CDR1 SGHTA, CDR2 FQGNSA. Germline trimming cut 4 bases from V and 0 bases from J; bases unmatched to any gene: 2. CDR3 length: 15 amino acids. The CDR3 spells CASSWGQGSTDTQYF. The CDR3 nucleotides read TGTGCCAGCAGCTGGGGACAGGGAAGCACAGATACGCAGTATTTT.

V and J are TRBV4-3 and TRBJ1-1; 7 bases match TRBD1. Germline CDR1 is LGHNA and CDR2 is YSLEER. V shed 0 bases and J 4 bases; nucleotides not matched to a gene: 5. The CDR3 length is 15 residues. The CDR3 here is CASSQEEGAATEAFF. The CDR3, as DNA: TGCGCCAGCAGCCAAGAGGAGGGGGCCGCCACTGAAGCTTTCTTT.

The CDR3 DNA reads TGCAGCGTTCACCAGGGGGTGGACACTGAAGCTTTCTTT. Its translation: CSVHQGVDTEAFF. J is TRBJ1-1 and V is TRBV29-1, with 7 bases identical to TRBD1. Germline V CDR1 and CDR2: SQVTM, ANQGSEA. V shed 5 bases, J shed 3 bases, and the junction held 6 bases outside the gene matches. This CDR3 has 13 residues.

This sequence joins TRBV6-1 and TRBJ2-1; 11 bases match TRBD2. V trimming: 4 bases; J trimming: 4 bases; junction bases outside the gene matches: 3. The CDR3 loop spans 15 amino acids. Germline V gene lookup returns CDR1 MNHNS and CDR2 SASEGT. CDR3: CASSGSGGVYNEQFF. The CDR3 nucleotides read TGTGCCAGCAGTGGTAGCGGGGGGGTTTACAATGAGCAGTTCTTC.

This clonotype appeared a few times. This chain connects TRBV20-1 to TRBJ1-6; D might be TRBD1 (5 bases). Between the trimmed V and J ends, which lost 3 bases and 7 bases, there was a span of 13 bases. The V gene's germline CDR1 is DFQATT and CDR2 SNEGSKA (reference sequence). CDR3 size: 14 residues. The CDR3 bases are TGCAGTGCTAGGTCCGGGACCCCAAATTCACCCCTCCACTTT. Amino acids: CSARSGTPNSPLHF.

This clonotype showed up just a few times. This sequence joins TRBV5-5 and TRBJ2-5; 10 positions match TRBD1. The CDR3 has 15 residues. V shed 4 bases, J shed 4 bases, and the junction held 7 bases outside the gene matches. Germline V lookup: CDR1 SGHKS, CDR2 YYEKEE (reference sequence). Here the CDR3 DNA reads TGTGCCAGCAGCGGACAGCGGACAGGGGGAGAGACCCAGTACTTC. This sequence encodes CASSGQRTGGETQYF.

The rearrangement links TRBV2 to TRBJ2-5; D is possibly TRBD2 (6 bases). V gave up 6 bases and J gave up 0 bases, with 8 bases separating them. CDR3 length: 13 amino acids. The germline V gene has CDR1 SNHLY and CDR2 FYNNEI. The CDR3 region is CASREGYQETQYF. The CDR3 bases are TGTGCCAGCAGGGAGGGCTACCAAGAGACCCAGTACTTC.

This clonotype was detected a few times. The J gene is TRBJ2-3, the V gene TRBV12-3 or TRBV12-4, with 7 bases matching TRBD2. The V segment lost 3 bases and the J segment 9 bases; nucleotides outside the gene matches: 9. The CDR3 runs 14 residues. CDR3 protein: CASSFRGPGRTQYF. CDR3 DNA sequence: TGTGCCAGCAGTTTCCGGGGACCCGGGAGGACGCAGTATTTT.

This clonotype turned up a few times. The chain has TRBV6-1 and TRBJ2-3; no clear D. Deletions cut 7 bases from V and 5 bases from J, with 19 bases between. The CDR3 sequence is 15 residues long. Germline loops: CDR1 MNHNS, CDR2 SASEGT. The CDR3 DNA reads as TGTGCCAGCACTAGGTTGGGAAAGGCAGGAGATACGCAGTATTTT. As protein: CASTRLGKAGDTQYF.

This rearrangement joins TRBV10-3 to TRBJ1-1; tentative D call: TRBD1 (5 bases). There are 13 residues in the CDR3. V lost 10 bases and J lost 0, with 12 bases in between. Germline CDR1 and CDR2: ENHRY and SYGVKD. CDR3 sequence: CATRDEMNTEAFF. In DNA, the CDR3 is TGTGCCACAAGGGACGAGATGAACACTGAAGCTTTCTTT.

The genes are TRBV29-1 and TRBJ2-3; tentative D call: TRBD1 (6 bases). Trimming stripped 3 bases from V and 7 bases from J, with 11 bases between. This CDR3 has 12 amino acids. CDR1 and CDR2 from the germline V gene are SQVTM and ANQGSEA. The CDR3 DNA sequence: TGCAGCGTTGAGTTTGGGACAAATACGCAGTATTTT. Its translation: CSVEFGTNTQYF.

This clonotype showed up just a few times. The chain uses TRBV7-2 and TRBJ1-1, with a tentative D call TRBD1 (5 bases). The CDR3 sequence is 14 residues long. V lost 3 bases, J lost 4 bases, and 12 bases lay in between. Germline V gene sequence: CDR1 SGHTA, CDR2 FQGNSA. The CDR3 sequence is CASSLKGFGTEAFF. DNA for the CDR3: TGTGCCAGCAGCTTGAAGGGGTTTGGCACTGAAGCTTTCTTT.